These 21 T cell receptor beta chains were all obtained from the same sample, sequenced in a study of shared clonotypes between healthy human individuals. Repertoires were generated with immunoSEQ multiplex PCR, while TCRdb's copy carries only in-frame clones and drops some. Of over 100,000 clones in the sample, around 65% are singletons; the top ten hold roughly 24%. Sequenced material: memory CD8+ T cells sorted from blood. As to subset: CD45RO+ cells pooled with CCR7-negative TemRA cells. These receptor sequences come from a woman aged 30 to 39 in good health.

This chain connects TRBV29-1 to TRBJ2-1, with D unresolved. Germline lookup yields CDR1 SQVTM and CDR2 ANQGSEA. V was cut by 4 bases and J by 10 bases, with 11 bases left in between. This CDR3 contains 11 residues. CDR3 residues: CSVGGGWEQFF. The DNA of the CDR3 is TGCAGCGTTGGTGGTGGATGGGAGCAGTTCTTC.

This chain uses TRBV6-6 with TRBJ1-1; no firm D call. Trimming shortened V by 0 bases and J by 0 bases, and 5 bases separated the two germline ends. The CDR3 spans 14 residues. Per the germline V gene, CDR1 is MNHNY and CDR2 is SVGAGI (reference sequence). CDR3 in amino acids: CASSYSQVNTEAFF. DNA of the CDR3: TGTGCCAGCAGTTACTCGCAGGTGAACACTGAAGCTTTCTTT.

The rearrangement links TRBV4-2 to TRBJ1-1, with D perhaps matching TRBD1 (5 bases). Germline-derived CDR1 and CDR2 are LGHNA and YNFKEQ. The CDR3 extends over 14 amino acids. Trimming took off 0 bases at V and 2 bases at J, with 7 bases between the two ends. In DNA form, the CDR3 reads TGTGCCAGCAGCCAAGAAGGGGTTAACACTGAAGCTTTCTTT. Protein: CASSQEGVNTEAFF.

The V call is TRBV2, the J call TRBJ2-2, with a tentative D call TRBD2 (5 bases). In germline, CDR1 is SNHLY, CDR2 FYNNEI. CDR3 size: 14 residues. Between the trimmed V and J ends, which lost 7 bases and 2 bases, there was a span of 11 bases. The CDR3 DNA sequence: TGTGCCAGCAAGTGGACTCAAAACACCGGGGAGCTGTTTTTT. This codes for CASKWTQNTGELFF.

The chain couples TRBV28 to TRBJ1-5; no clear D gene. The V gene lost 3 bases and the J gene lost 0 bases, with 6 bases spanning the gap. Germline values: CDR1 MDHEN, CDR2 SYDVKM. The length of the CDR3 is 14 residues. The CDR3 reads CASSFLGSNQPQHF. For the CDR3, the DNA is TGTGCCAGCAGTTTTCTGGGTAGCAATCAGCCCCAGCATTTT.

The chain carries TRBV7-6 and TRBJ1-4; 11 nucleotides match TRBD1. Per germline, CDR1 SGHVS and CDR2 FNYEAQ. The CDR3 spans 16 residues. V gave up 0 bases and J gave up 8 bases; unmatched junction bases: 5. The CDR3 loop reads CASSLAPGQGAEKLFF. CDR3 bases: TGTGCCAGCAGCTTAGCGCCAGGACAGGGGGCCGAAAAACTGTTTTTT.

This clone was observed a handful of times. V usage is TRBV28 and J usage is TRBJ1-2; D ambiguous. The CDR3 extends over 15 amino acids. CDR1 MDHEN and CDR2 SYDVKM come from the germline V gene. The V end was cut by 2 bases, the J end by 5 bases, with 15 bases between. The CDR3 DNA reads TGTGCCAGCAGTTTACAATACGCGGCGCTATATGGCTACACCTTC. It codes for CASSLQYAALYGYTF.

The rearrangement links TRBV19 to TRBJ2-6, with D maybe TRBD1 (6 bases). Between the trimmed V and J ends, which lost 7 bases and 2 bases, there was a span of 12 bases. The CDR3 runs 15 residues. Germline V gene data show CDR1 as LNHDA and CDR2 as SQIVND (reference sequence). The CDR3: CASTLQGPGANVLTF. The CDR3 nucleotides are TGTGCCAGTACTCTACAGGGCCCTGGGGCCAACGTCCTGACTTTC.

This clone was seen many times. The genes are TRBV6-4 and TRBJ2-3; no reliable D call. The CDR3 totals 15 residues. Trimming removed 4 bases at V and 0 bases at J, with 11 bases between. Germline V gene data show CDR1 as MRHNA and CDR2 as SNTAGT. The CDR3 DNA reads TGTGCCAGCAGTGCCACGGTCGCTAGCACAGATACGCAGTATTTT. This codes for CASSATVASTDTQYF.

CDR3 nucleotide sequence: TGTGCCAGCAGAACTGTAGCGGGAGGGTTCAATGAGCAGTTCTTC. Amino acids: CASRTVAGGFNEQFF. The V and J genes are TRBV27 and TRBJ2-1; 11 nucleotides agree with TRBD2. The CDR3 has 15 residues. CDR1 is MNHEY and CDR2 is SMNVEV in the germline V gene (reference sequence). V shed 6 bases, J shed 6 bases, and the junction held 7 bases outside the gene matches.

This clone came up a few times. The DNA of the CDR3 is TGTGCCAGTGAGCCGCGGACAGGGCACGTCTATGGCTACACCTTC. It translates to CASEPRTGHVYGYTF. The chain recombines TRBV28 with TRBJ1-2; 8 bases map to TRBD1. The V segment lost 9 bases and the J segment 4 bases; nucleotides outside the gene matches: 13. CDR1 and CDR2 from the germline V gene are MDHEN and SYDVKM. This CDR3 spans 15 amino acids.

DNA of the CDR3: TGCGCCAGCAGCCAATGGACTAGCGGGAACAAGCAGTACTTC. Protein product: CASSQWTSGNKQYF. The chain recombines TRBV4-1 with TRBJ2-7, with TRBD2 matching 12 bases. CDR3 length: 14 residues. The junction had 4 bases not matched to a gene; V was cut back by 2 bases and J by 8 bases. Germline lookup yields CDR1 MGHRA and CDR2 YSYEKL.

The CDR3 loop is CASSSGLADQDTQYF. Written as DNA, the CDR3 is TGTGCCAGCAGTTCGGGACTAGCGGATCAAGATACGCAGTATTTT. The V gene is TRBV27, the J gene TRBJ2-3, with TRBD2 matching 11 bases. CDR1 and CDR2 from the germline V gene are MNHEY and SMNVEV (reference sequence). V was pared by 4 bases and J by 5 bases, with 5 bases of the junction left unmatched. The CDR3 loop spans 15 amino acids.

This clone was seen a single time. This sequence joins TRBV28 and TRBJ2-5; TRBD1 aligns across 9 bases. With the DNA end fitting TRBJ2-7 better, the J assignment may be wrong. The CDR3 covers 14 residues. CDR1 is MDHEN and CDR2 is SYDVKM in the germline V gene. CDR3 DNA: TGTGCCAGCAGTTTCGGGACAGGGTACTACGAGCAGTACTTC. It is translated as CASSFGTGYYEQYF.

The chain couples TRBV7-9 to TRBJ1-4; D unresolved. There are 13 residues in the CDR3. The germline gives CDR1 SEHNR, CDR2 FQNEAQ (reference sequence). V was trimmed by 2 bases and J by 8 bases, leaving 9 bases between them. The CDR3 sequence: CASSLMPDEKLFF. The CDR3 nucleotides are TGTGCCAGCAGCTTAATGCCCGACGAAAAACTGTTTTTT.

CDR3 bases: TGTGCCAGCAGCTTTGAAAGGGCTAACTATGGCTACACCTTC. Protein product: CASSFERANYGYTF. V usage is TRBV13 and J usage is TRBJ1-2; D uncertain. The germline gives CDR1 PRHDT, CDR2 FYEKMQ (reference sequence). Trimming cost V 3 bases and J 0 bases, with 8 bases left between them. There are 14 residues in the CDR3.

This clone was picked up many times. V gene TRBV29-1 combines with J gene TRBJ1-5, with D unresolved. The CDR3 spans 10 residues. CDR1 is SQVTM and CDR2 is ANQGSEA in the germline V gene. Trimming cost V 7 bases and J 1 base, with 2 bases left between them. CDR3 sequence: CSGSNQPQHF. The CDR3 DNA follows: TGCAGCGGGAGCAATCAGCCCCAGCATTTT.

CDR3 amino acids: CASSHRPRNTGELFF. CDR3 DNA sequence: TGCGCCAGCAGCCACAGACCCCGGAACACCGGGGAGCTGTTTTTT. The rearrangement joins TRBV4-1 to TRBJ2-2; D gene uncertain. With 3 bases removed from V and 1 base from J, the gap between germline ends came to 9 bases. This CDR3 spans 15 amino acids. Germline V gene sequence: CDR1 MGHRA, CDR2 YSYEKL.

This clone was detected only once. V and J are TRBV2 and TRBJ1-2, with 9 bases aligning to TRBD1. Germline CDR1 and CDR2: SNHLY and FYNNEI. The CDR3 is 17 residues long. Trimming removed 4 bases from V and 4 bases from J; junction bases left unmatched: 13. This CDR3 is CASSVVAGTGRIYGYTF. DNA of the CDR3: TGTGCCAGCAGTGTAGTGGCCGGGACAGGGAGAATCTATGGCTACACCTTC.

This clone was counted many times. The chain is built from TRBV30 and TRBJ2-7; D is possibly TRBD1 (5 bases). Germline assignment: CDR1 GTSNPN and CDR2 SVGIG (reference sequence). V dropped 2 bases and J dropped 2 bases, with 13 bases sitting between them. CDR3 length: 14 residues. In DNA, the CDR3 is TGTGCCTGGAGTCCGACAGTGGAACCCTACGAGCAGTACTTC. It codes for CAWSPTVEPYEQYF. The variable domain in full, completed from reference TRBV30 and TRBJ2-7, reads SQTIHQWPATLVQPVGSPLSLECTVEGTSNPNLYWYRQAAGRGLQLLFYSVGIGQISSEVPQNLSASRPQDRQFILSSKKLLLSDSGFYLCAWSPTVEPYEQYFGPGTRLTVT.

This rearrangement joins TRBV15 to TRBJ2-1; D remains ambiguous. The CDR3 runs to 13 residues. Trimming stripped 5 bases from V and 8 bases from J, with 13 bases between. CDR1 and CDR2 from the germline V gene are LNHNV and YYDKDF (reference sequence). Here the CDR3 reads CATSGPPTDEQFF. As DNA, the CDR3 is TGTGCCACCAGCGGACCGCCTACCGATGAGCAGTTCTTC.